This T cell receptor (beta chain) derives from a study of blood T cell repertoires in COVID-19. Study details: COVID-19 samples collected from the United States, Italy and Spain covered acute and convalescent phases.

CDR1 and CDR2 (germline): SEHNR, FQNEAQ (reference sequence). The V gene end was trimmed by 5 bases and the J gene end by 0 bases; junction bases not matched to a gene: 6. The CDR3 has 15 residues. The method was immunoSEQ multiplex PCR; TCRdb's version includes in-frame clones alone and lacks a portion of them. The table lists some 150,000 clones, roughly 79% of them singletons. This rearrangement joins TRBV7-9 to TRBJ1-2, with 7 bases aligning to TRBD1. This clonotype was obtained from a human donor with acute or convalescent COVID-19. The donor label of this sample is uncertain. The sequenced sample consisted of peripheral blood. The CDR3 DNA is TGTGCCAGCAGCCCTCAGGGGGTAACTAACTATGGCTACACCTTC. Translating gives CASSPQGVTNYGYTF.